Reported below is one TCR beta chain. Its antigen is not identified. Assay: immunoSEQ multiplex PCR; the TCRdb copy retains only in-frame clones and omits some. Among about 95,000 clones listed, about 80% were seen once. From germline, CDR1 is SGHNT and CDR2 YYREEE (reference sequence). The CDR3 is 13 residues long. Trimming cost V 0 bases and J 5 bases, with 9 bases left between them. The data belong to a study of radiotherapy plus CTLA-4 blockade in lung cancer. General study points: Interferon-beta, together with early blood T cell clone dynamics, reportedly best predicted response.

This TCR was recovered from a human donor with non-small cell lung cancer who had stable disease on radiotherapy plus ipilimumab. Sequences were derived from peripheral blood, sampled from a patient treated with radiotherapy plus ipilimumab. V usage is TRBV5-4 and J usage is TRBJ2-7; no clear D. The chain's CDR3 is CASSLDLRDEQYF. The CDR3, as DNA: TGTGCCAGCAGCTTGGATCTGCGAGACGAGCAGTACTTC.